The rows below give T cell receptor beta chains drawn from one sample of a study of blood T cell repertoires in COVID-19. Assay: immunoSEQ multiplex PCR; the TCRdb copy retains only in-frame clones and omits some. The table lists around 100,000 clones, 65% to 90% of them singletons. Source material: peripheral blood. The receptors shown here come from an elderly man with acute or convalescent COVID-19. Both conserved end residues are part of each CDR3. The order of the fields is clone size, D gene, J gene, V gene, CDR3 length, CDR3 DNA, CDR3 protein. A D gene is named only where the DNA matches it firmly. Only some rows state a clone size, as once, few, many or a class for expanded clones.

NA,NA,TRBJ2-1,TRBV24-1,15,TGTGCCACCAGTTCTCTAGCAGCTTCCTACAATGAGCAGTTCTTC,CATSSLAASYNEQFF
NA,NA,TRBJ2-3,TRBV2,14,TGTGCCAGCAGTGAATATTTTAGAACGGATACGCAGTATTTT,CASSEYFRTDTQYF
NA,TRBD2,TRBJ2-2,TRBV19,16,TGTGCCAGTAGTATAGCGGCTAGCGGGGGTATCGGGGAGCTGTTTTTT,CASSIAASGGIGELFF
NA,TRBD1,TRBJ2-7,TRBV10-3,15,TGTGCCATCAGTGAGTCGATAGGACAGGGATACGAGCAGTACTTC,CAISESIGQGYEQYF
once,NA,TRBJ2-1,TRBV7-2,15,TGTGCCAGCAGCTTTGACGGGAAATTAAACAATGAGCAGTTCTTC,CASSFDGKLNNEQFF
few,TRBD2,TRBJ2-1,TRBV2,14,TGTGCCAGCAGGGGGGCTAGCGGGAAAGGTGAGCAGTTCTTC,CASRGASGKGEQFF
NA,TRBD1,TRBJ1-1,TRBV19,16,TGTGCCAGTAGTATGGACAGGGGCAGGGACCCTTTGCGGGCTTTCTTT,CASSMDRGRDPLRAFF
once,NA,TRBJ2-5,TRBV18,13,TGTGCCAGCTCACCAGAAGGGAGAGAGACCCAGTACTTC,CASSPEGRETQYF
NA,NA,TRBJ1-1,TRBV5-5,13,TGTGCCAGCAGCTCGAACGAGGGCACTGAAGCTTTCTTT,CASSSNEGTEAFF
NA,TRBD2,TRBJ2-1,TRBV13,16,TGTGCCAGCAGCTTAAGGACTAGCGGGGCTAGCGATGAGCAGTTCTTC,CASSLRTSGASDEQFF
NA,NA,TRBJ1-6,TRBV4-2,14,TGTGCCAGCAGCCAAGACAGGGTGGATTCACCCCTCCACTTT,CASSQDRVDSPLHF
NA,NA,TRBJ2-2,TRBV24-1,16,TGTGCCACCAGTCTGACAGGACAGTCGAACACCGGGGAGCTGTTTTTT,CATSLTGQSNTGELFF
NA,NA,TRBJ2-2,TRBV18,16,TGTGCCAGCTCACCACCGGGTGGTGCGGACACCGGGGAGCTGTTTTTT,CASSPPGGADTGELFF
NA,TRBD1,TRBJ1-6,TRBV25-1,14,TGTGCCAGCGCAGGGACAGGAAGGAGTTCACCCCTCCACTTT,CASAGTGRSSPLHF
once,TRBD2,TRBJ2-7,TRBV6-2/TRBV6-3,14,TGTGCCAGCAGTTACTCCGGGAGGGCCTACGAGCAGTACTTC,CASSYSGRAYEQYF
NA,NA,TRBJ2-2,TRBV15,14,TGTGCCACCAGCAGAGTGACTTCCGCCGGGGAGCTGTTTTTT,CATSRVTSAGELFF
NA,NA,TRBJ1-5,TRBV21-1,14,TGTGCCAGCAGCACGAGACAGGGGGGTCAGCCCCAGCATTTT,CASSTRQGGQPQHF
NA,NA,TRBJ2-7,TRBV5-4,14,TGTGCCAGCAGCATCGGACGGGGATCCTACGAGCAGTACTTC,CASSIGRGSYEQYF
NA,TRBD1,TRBJ1-2,TRBV3-1/TRBV3-2,16,TGTGCCAGCAGACTTGCGACGGGACAGGGGGACTATGGCTACACCTTC,CASRLATGQGDYGYTF
NA,NA,TRBJ1-6,TRBV9,14,TGTGCCAGCAGCAGAGGACAGACGAATTCACCCCTCCACTTT,CASSRGQTNSPLHF
NA,TRBD1,TRBJ1-1,TRBV28,12,TGTGCCAGCAGTGAGGTGACAGGGGGAGCTTTCTTT,CASSEVTGGAFF
NA,NA,TRBJ1-4,TRBV6-5,15,TGTGCCAGCAGTTACTCCAGGGCAGCTAATGAAAAACTGTTTTTT,CASSYSRAANEKLFF
NA,NA,TRBJ1-1,TRBV10-3,13,TGTGCCATCACCCCGGCAGGGAGGACTGAAGCTTTCTTT,CAITPAGRTEAFF
NA,NA,TRBJ2-2,TRBV24-1,13,TGTGCCACCAGTGATGAGGTGACCGGGGAGCTGTTTTTT,CATSDEVTGELFF
NA,TRBD1,TRBJ1-2,TRBV15,17,TGTGCCACCAGCAGCGACAGGGGGCATCGAGAGGACTATGGCTACACCTTC,CATSSDRGHREDYGYTF
NA,NA,TRBJ1-3,TRBV2,15,TGTGCCAGCAGTGGCGTAGGGACTCTGGGAAACACCATATATTTT,CASSGVGTLGNTIYF
NA,NA,TRBJ2-2,TRBV11-3,14,TGTGCCAGCAGCCCCAGACAGAACACCGGGGAGCTGTTTTTT,CASSPRQNTGELFF
NA,NA,TRBJ2-1,TRBV24-1,16,TGTGCCACCAGTGGGCAGCGTCTAAGCTCCTACAATGAGCAGTTCTTC,CATSGQRLSSYNEQFF
NA,NA,TRBJ1-5,TRBV18,14,TGTGCCAGCTCTCTCGGACAGTATAATCAGCCCCAGCATTTT,CASSLGQYNQPQHF
NA,TRBD1,TRBJ1-1,TRBV19,15,TGTGCCAGTAGTACGGGGGACAGGGGGAACACTGAAGCTTTCTTT,CASSTGDRGNTEAFF
NA,NA,TRBJ1-2,TRBV6-5,13,TGTGCCAGCAGTTCCCGGCGGGATGATGGCTACACCTTC,CASSSRRDDGYTF
NA,NA,TRBJ1-2,TRBV5-6,13,TGTGCCAGCAGCTGGCAAGACAGATATGGCTACACCTTC,CASSWQDRYGYTF
NA,NA,TRBJ1-2,TRBV9,14,TGTGCCAGCAGCGTAGACAGGGCCGACTATGGCTACACCTTC,CASSVDRADYGYTF